This T cell receptor (beta chain) stems from a study of T cells in Graves' hyperthyroidism and ophthalmopathy. This clonotype has a single count. The antigen remains unidentified. Possible read error: a much larger clone is one base away. Among ophthalmopathy patients, the Clinical Activity Score reached at least 3, the NOSPECS grade reached at least 4, and duration remained under 3 months. Patients were excluded for uncontrolled infection, other autoimmune disease, pregnancy or lactation. On the basis of clinical symptoms, serum thyroxine and TRAb, thyroid ultrasound and orbital computed tomography, diagnoses were made. This CDR3 is built from 14 residues. Regarding the study as a whole: Most thyroid clonotypes that were expanded above 0.001 also turned up in blood.

The CDR3 regions of TCR beta were amplified from RNA transcripts. A set of HTBI primers served as the primers for a first-round RT-PCR of the TCR CDR3. Via MiXCR, TCRdb re-called the multiplex PCR reads, giving one row per CDR3 protein. The sample lists fewer than 500,000 distinct CDR3 sequences; approximately 15% were seen once. The sequence was obtained from a woman between 25 and 40 years old with Graves' ophthalmopathy. The genes are TRBV12-3 or TRBV12-4 and TRBJ2-5; D perhaps matches TRBD1 (5 bases). Sequencing was performed on blood. Written as DNA, the CDR3 is TGTGCCGGCAGTCCCCAGGGTCTCTCGGAGACCCAGTACTTC. The encoded protein is CAGSPQGLSETQYF.